This TCR beta chain emerged from a study of beta chain features in type 1 diabetes. As every portion of the isolated RNA was reverse transcribed, the sequencing read expressed TCRB transcripts. Using immunoSEQ multiplex PCR, the repertoire was profiled, and TCRdb retains in-frame clones only, with some absent. The data hold around 330,000 clones, with approximately 11% observed a single time. Overall study results and limits: Patients' naive, central memory and Treg TCRB repertoires seemed closer to one another than those of healthy donors.

The table lists this clone with a few counts. Antigen: not known. Sequencing was performed on naive CD4+ T cells from blood. This sequence originates from a woman under 40 in good health.

This CDR3 is CASRSNYEQYF. The CDR3 DNA sequence: TGTGCCAGCAGATCTAATTACGAGCAGTACTTC. The rearrangement uses TRBV7-9 and TRBJ2-7; D not certain. The CDR3 covers 11 residues. Germline values: CDR1 SEHNR, CDR2 FQNEAQ (reference sequence). V shed 6 bases and J shed 4 bases, with 7 bases lying between them.